These 7 T cell receptor beta chains originate from one sample sequenced in a study of glioma-infiltrating T cells after dendritic cell vaccination. Time point: after dendritic cell vaccination, including at tumor progression/relapse. The repertoire was sequenced with immunoSEQ multiplex PCR; TCRdb's copy has only in-frame clones and lacks some. The repertoire has roughly 100,000 clones, around 89% of them found once; the top ten carry 2.5% to 3%. The input for sequencing was blood, taken after dendritic cell vaccination. Receptors were obtained from a human donor with glioblastoma.

The chain has TRBV5-1 and TRBJ2-7, with D unresolved. Trimming removed 2 bases at V and 2 bases at J, with 8 bases between. This CDR3 is built from 13 residues. Germline CDR1 reads SGHRS; CDR2 reads YFSETQ. The CDR3 sequence is CASSFDSTYEQYF. The CDR3 DNA is TGCGCCAGCAGCTTCGATAGCACCTACGAGCAGTACTTC.

The chain employs TRBV7-5 and TRBJ2-2; the table's D call, TRBD2, has no DNA check behind it. TRBV7-5 is tagged as a pseudogene. The CDR3 sequence is 15 residues long. CDR3 in DNA: TGTGCCAGAAGCTTTTTTCGGCTAGATACCGGGGAGCTGTTTTTT. Its protein is CARSFFRLDTGELFF.

CDR3 amino acids: CASSFTSVSYNEQFF. CDR3 nucleotides: TGCGCCAGCAGCTTTACTAGCGTTTCCTACAATGAGCAGTTCTTC. The chain has TRBV5-1 and TRBJ2-1, with TRBD2 matching over 7 bases. The V gene's germline CDR1 is SGHRS and CDR2 YFSETQ. This CDR3 contains 15 residues. The junction had 3 bases not matched to a gene; V was cut back by 2 bases and J by 1 base.

The chain couples TRBV5-6 to TRBJ2-6, with D perhaps matching TRBD2 (5 bases). The CDR3 extends over 16 amino acids. Germline loops: CDR1 SGHDT, CDR2 YYEEEE. The V and J ends lost 1 base and 3 bases respectively, with 11 bases between them. CDR3 residues: CASSLTGVGGANVLTF. DNA for the CDR3: TGTGCCAGCAGCTTGACCGGGGTCGGTGGGGCCAACGTCCTGACTTTC.

The gene calls are TRBV27 and TRBJ2-1; 10 bases line up with TRBD1. The J segment lost 4 bases and the V segment lost 2 bases, leaving 5 bases of the junction unmatched. Germline-derived CDR1 and CDR2 are MNHEY and SMNVEV (reference sequence). The CDR3 is made up of 16 amino acids. In nucleotides, the CDR3 is TGTGCCAGCAGTTTAACCGGGACAGGGGTTTACAATGAGCAGTTCTTC. Its protein product is CASSLTGTGVYNEQFF.

The chain carries TRBV7-9 and TRBJ1-4, with TRBD1 matching over 10 bases. Per germline, CDR1 SEHNR and CDR2 FQNEAQ (reference sequence). The CDR3 is 17 residues long. Trimming cost V 1 base and J 1 base; bases outside gene matches: 3. The CDR3 bases are TGTGCCAGCAGCTTAGGGGACAGGGGAGGAACTAATGAAAAACTGTTTTTT. As protein: CASSLGDRGGTNEKLFF. The full variable domain, completed using reference TRBV7-9 and TRBJ1-4, is DTGVSQNPRHKITKRGQNVTFRCDPISEHNRLYWYRQTLGQGPEFLTYFQNEAQLEKSRLLSDRFSAERPKGSFSTLEIQRTEQGDSAMYLCASSLGDRGGTNEKLFFGSGTQLSVL.

This chain links TRBV5-1 with TRBJ1-1, with TRBD1 identical over 7 bases. In germline, CDR1 is SGHRS, CDR2 YFSETQ. This CDR3 contains 12 residues. Trimming removed 7 bases from V and 8 bases from J; junction bases left unmatched: 8. CDR3 nucleotides: TGCGCCAGCGCAATGTCGGACAGGGAAGCTTTCTTT. Translating it yields CASAMSDREAFF.